This paragraph reports one T cell receptor beta chain. The data derive from a study of blood T cell repertoires in COVID-19. In the study overall: Collection of acute and convalescent COVID-19 samples took place in the United States, Italy and Spain. Nucleic acid was either cDNA or gDNA, and it came from T cells, B-cell-depleted T cells, or PBMCs.

Original methodology: Researchers report that nucleated cell counts were estimated from reference gene primer amplification. Libraries were prepared by immunoSEQ multiplex PCR; TCRdb keeps only in-frame clonotypes and omits some of them. V and J calls and clone size come straight from that table; D and trimming were deduced from the DNA. Of approximately 360,000 clones listed, nearly 90% are singletons. Sequencing used peripheral blood. This clonotype originated in a man younger than 35 with active or convalescent COVID-19.

CDR3: CASSPNRGSYEQYF. CDR3 sequence (DNA): TGTGCCAGCAGCCCAAATAGGGGTTCCTACGAGCAGTACTTC. The J gene is TRBJ2-7, the V gene TRBV4-2, with D tentatively TRBD1 (5 bases). V was shortened by 4 bases and J by 1 base, with 11 bases between the two germline ends. Germline V gene sequence: CDR1 LGHNA, CDR2 YNFKEQ. The length of the CDR3 is 14 residues.